This entry lists 13 T cell receptor beta chains sequenced from one sample in a study of T-cell reconstitution after alpha-beta-depleted transplantation in children listed by TCRdb under 2016. The intended sense of this specimen's treatment or condition label: allogeneic hematopoietic cell transplantation with graft depleted of TCRalphabeta T cells and CD19 B cells. Library method: PCR. Sequenced on an Illumina HiSeq 2500. TCR libraries were prepared with molecular barcoding, using unique molecular identifiers to normalize TCRbeta repertoire quantification. TCRdb trimmed public reads at Q25 via fastp, called clones via MiXCR and kept in-frame beta chains. Under each unique CDR3 protein, matching rows form one entry showing the most common genes and DNA. Recorded for this sample are approximately 150,000 distinct CDR3 sequences; around 9% of them occurred a single time. Roughly 20% of the sample is held by the ten biggest clonotypes.

Source: PBMCs, mostly from graft donor cells, taken 180 days after TCRalphabeta/CD19-depleted stem cell transplant. The receptors here all came from a female patient between 2 and 15 years old who had a stem cell transplant for congenital amegakaryocytic thrombocytopenia, so the T cells may come from the graft donor.

The sample holds many counts of this clonotype. J is TRBJ1-6 and V is TRBV7-4; D remains ambiguous. The CDR3 runs 12 residues. Trimming left V 3 bases short and J 9 bases short, with 6 bases between. Germline V CDR1 and CDR2: SGHVT, SQSDAQ. CDR3 bases: TGTGCCAGCAGCTTGCGGGCTTCACCCCTCCACTTT. Translation gives CASSLRASPLHF.

The chain uses TRBV11-2 and TRBJ2-7; 9 nucleotides align to TRBD2. With 3 bases clipped from V and 2 bases from J, the junction kept 14 bases outside the gene matches. This CDR3 has 18 residues. Germline CDR1 SGHAT, CDR2 FQNNGV. CDR3 in DNA: TGTGCCAGCAGCTTTAGGACTAGCGCTCCGAGAGGGGCCTACGAGCAGTACTTC. This translates into CASSFRTSAPRGAYEQYF.

This clonotype was detected many times. The rearrangement links TRBV6-5 to TRBJ2-1; 9 bases agree with TRBD2. The CDR3 has 13 residues. Germline CDR1 is MNHEY and CDR2 is SVGAGI. After removal of 6 bases from V and 7 bases from J, the junction contained 4 bases not matched to a gene. This CDR3 is CASRGTSWNEQFF. The CDR3 bases are TGTGCCAGCAGGGGGACTAGCTGGAATGAGCAGTTCTTC.

The chain joins TRBV29-1 to TRBJ1-1; maybe TRBD1 (5 bases). The V end was cut by 6 bases, the J end by 0 bases, with 11 bases between. Per germline, CDR1 SQVTM and CDR2 ANQGSEA. This CDR3 region has 13 residues. CDR3 coding DNA: TGCAGCGTCCGGGACCCGATGAACACTGAAGCTTTCTTT. Its protein product is CSVRDPMNTEAFF.

There are a few counts of this clonotype. CDR3 bases: TGCAGCGTTCCCGGGAATCTGCCCTTTGAACAGTTCTTC. Residues: CSVPGNLPFEQFF. V is TRBV29-1 and J is TRBJ2-1; possible D gene TRBD2, 5 bases. V was trimmed by 5 bases and J by 13 bases, leaving 21 bases between them. Per germline, CDR1 SQVTM and CDR2 ANQGSEA. The CDR3 spans 13 residues.

This chain joins TRBV3-1 and TRBJ2-7, with 8 bases that match TRBD1. The germline V gene encodes CDR1 LGHDT and CDR2 YNNKEL (reference sequence). This CDR3 is built from 19 residues. The junction had 18 bases not matched to a gene; V was cut back by 3 bases and J by 2 bases. This CDR3 reads CASSQTGTGDIWITYEQYF. CDR3 DNA: TGTGCCAGCAGCCAGACCGGGACAGGCGATATTTGGATTACCTACGAGCAGTACTTC.

This clonotype appeared many times. The V and J genes are TRBV12-3 or TRBV12-4 and TRBJ2-1; 7 nucleotides line up with TRBD2. J lost 6 bases, V lost 2 bases, and 7 bases had no gene match. The CDR3 runs 15 residues. The CDR3 is CASSLLRERVNEQFF. The DNA of the CDR3 is TGTGCCAGCAGTTTATTGCGGGAGAGGGTCAATGAGCAGTTCTTC.

This clonotype was counted at least ten times. The chain employs TRBV10-3 and TRBJ2-1, with 13 bases identical to TRBD2. The germline V gene encodes CDR1 ENHRY and CDR2 SYGVKD. CDR3 length equals 16 residues. V lost 2 bases and J lost 5; bases outside the gene matches: 3. The CDR3: CAISEPGLAGHNEQFF. The CDR3 bases are TGTGCCATCAGTGAGCCGGGACTAGCGGGACACAATGAGCAGTTCTTC.

In its sample, this clonotype was seen a few times. J is TRBJ2-7 and V is TRBV6-6; D gene ambiguous. The CDR3 extends over 11 amino acids. Germline V CDR1 and CDR2: MNHNY, SVGAGI (reference sequence). Trimming took off 10 bases at V and 5 bases at J, with 12 bases between the two ends. The CDR3 region has the DNA TGTGCCACCACCAACTTGGACGAGCAGTACTTC. This codes for CATTNLDEQYF.

Remarks on this clonotype: This may arise from a read error, as a much more abundant clone is one base away. This chain links TRBV20-1 with TRBJ2-5, with D uncertain. The germline V gene encodes CDR1 DFQATT and CDR2 SNEGSKA (reference sequence). CDR3 length: 10 residues. CDR3 nucleotide sequence: TGCATTGCTGTGTGGGAGACCCAGTACTTC. Protein product: CIAVWETQYF.

This clonotype was detected many times. The chain is built from TRBV5-1 and TRBJ1-5; 9 bases fit TRBD1. The CDR3 length is 14 residues. From germline, CDR1 is SGHRS and CDR2 YFSETQ. Trimming cost V 4 bases and J 4 bases; bases outside gene matches: 3. The CDR3: CASSIGTGNQPQHF. The CDR3 nucleotides are TGCGCCAGCAGCATCGGGACAGGGAATCAGCCCCAGCATTTT.

This clonotype came up a few times. The chain is built from TRBV28 and TRBJ1-2; D call uncertain. CDR3 length equals 14 residues. CDR1 MDHEN and CDR2 SYDVKM come from the germline V gene. V was pared by 3 bases and J by 5 bases, with 13 bases between. Here the CDR3 DNA reads TGTGCCAGCAGTTTGGGTCGCGGCTCTTATGGCTACACCTTC. Protein product: CASSLGRGSYGYTF.

Here the CDR3 reads CASSGGIWLNTGELFF. The CDR3, as DNA: TGTGCCAGCAGTGGCGGCATCTGGTTGAACACCGGGGAGCTGTTTTTT. This sequence joins TRBV2 and TRBJ2-2; D not resolved. The CDR3 totals 16 residues. Deletions cut 4 bases from V and 1 base from J, with 13 bases between. Germline V lookup: CDR1 SNHLY, CDR2 FYNNEI. Together with reference TRBV2 and TRBJ2-2, the CDR3 gives the full variable domain: EPEVTQTPSHQVTQMGQEVILRCVPISNHLYFYWYRQILGQKVEFLVSFYNNEISEKSEIFDDQFSVERPDGSNFTLKIRSTKLEDSAMYFCASSGGIWLNTGELFFGEGSRLTVL.